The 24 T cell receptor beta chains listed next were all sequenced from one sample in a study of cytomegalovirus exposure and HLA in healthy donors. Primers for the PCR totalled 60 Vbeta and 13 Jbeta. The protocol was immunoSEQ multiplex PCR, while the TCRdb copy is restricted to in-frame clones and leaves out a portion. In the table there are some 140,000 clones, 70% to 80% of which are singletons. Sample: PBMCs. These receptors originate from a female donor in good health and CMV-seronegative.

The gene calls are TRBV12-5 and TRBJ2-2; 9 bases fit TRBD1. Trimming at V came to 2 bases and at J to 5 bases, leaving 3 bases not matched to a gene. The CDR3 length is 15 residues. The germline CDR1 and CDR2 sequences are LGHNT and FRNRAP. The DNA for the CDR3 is TGTGCTAGTGGTTTGCCCGACAGGGGGACCGGGGAGCTGTTTTTT. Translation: CASGLPDRGTGELFF.

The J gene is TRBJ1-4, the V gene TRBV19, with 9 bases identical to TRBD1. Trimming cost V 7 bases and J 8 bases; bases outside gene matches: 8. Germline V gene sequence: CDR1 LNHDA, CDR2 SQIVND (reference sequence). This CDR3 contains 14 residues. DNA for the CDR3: TGTGCCAGTACCCCGGGACAGGGAAACGAAAAACTGTTTTTT. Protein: CASTPGQGNEKLFF.

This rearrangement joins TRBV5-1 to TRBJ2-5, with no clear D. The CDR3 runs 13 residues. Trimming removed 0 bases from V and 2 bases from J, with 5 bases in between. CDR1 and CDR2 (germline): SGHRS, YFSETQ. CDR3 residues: CASSLGSQETQYF. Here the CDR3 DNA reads TGCGCCAGCAGCTTGGGTTCACAAGAGACCCAGTACTTC.

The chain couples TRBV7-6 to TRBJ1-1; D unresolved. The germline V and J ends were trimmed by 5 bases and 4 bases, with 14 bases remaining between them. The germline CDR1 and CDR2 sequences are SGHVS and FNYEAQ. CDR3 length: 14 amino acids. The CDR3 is CASSPATLGTEAFF. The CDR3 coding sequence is TGTGCCAGCAGCCCGGCAACCCTAGGCACTGAAGCTTTCTTT. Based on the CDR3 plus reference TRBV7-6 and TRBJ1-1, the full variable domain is GAGVSQSPRYKVTKRGQDVALRCDPISGHVSLYWYRQALGQGPEFLTYFNYEAQQDKSGLPNDRFSAERPEGSISTLTIQRTEQRDSAMYRCASSPATLGTEAFFGQGTRLTVV.

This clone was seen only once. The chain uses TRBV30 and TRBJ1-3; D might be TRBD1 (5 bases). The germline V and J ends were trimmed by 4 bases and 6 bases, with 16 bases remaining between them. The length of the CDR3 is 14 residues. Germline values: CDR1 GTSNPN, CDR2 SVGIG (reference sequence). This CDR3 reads CAWTRQWVQNTIYF. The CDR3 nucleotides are TGTGCCTGGACCCGACAGTGGGTGCAAAACACCATATATTTT.

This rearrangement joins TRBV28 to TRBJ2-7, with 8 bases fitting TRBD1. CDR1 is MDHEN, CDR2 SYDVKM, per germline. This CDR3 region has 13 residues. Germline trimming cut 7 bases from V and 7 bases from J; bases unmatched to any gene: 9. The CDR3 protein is CASTFRGRDEQYF. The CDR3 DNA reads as TGTGCCAGCACATTCAGGGGGCGCGATGAGCAGTACTTC.

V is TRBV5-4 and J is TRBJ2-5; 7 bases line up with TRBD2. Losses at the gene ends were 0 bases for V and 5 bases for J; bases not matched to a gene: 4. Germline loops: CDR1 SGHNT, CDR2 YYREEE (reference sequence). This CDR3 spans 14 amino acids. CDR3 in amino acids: CASSLELGGETQYF. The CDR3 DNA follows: TGTGCCAGCAGCTTGGAACTGGGAGGGGAGACCCAGTACTTC.

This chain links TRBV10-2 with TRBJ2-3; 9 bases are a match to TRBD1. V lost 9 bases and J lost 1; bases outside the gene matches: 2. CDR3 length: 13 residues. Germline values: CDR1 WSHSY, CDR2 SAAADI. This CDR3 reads CASGQGRTDTQYF. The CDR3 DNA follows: TGCGCCAGTGGACAGGGGCGCACAGATACGCAGTATTTT.

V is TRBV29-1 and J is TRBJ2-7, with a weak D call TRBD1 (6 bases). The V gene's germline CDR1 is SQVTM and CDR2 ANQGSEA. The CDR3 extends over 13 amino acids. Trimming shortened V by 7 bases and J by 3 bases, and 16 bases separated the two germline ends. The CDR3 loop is CSAEGGTLYEQYF. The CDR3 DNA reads TGCAGCGCCGAAGGGGGAACCCTCTACGAGCAGTACTTC.

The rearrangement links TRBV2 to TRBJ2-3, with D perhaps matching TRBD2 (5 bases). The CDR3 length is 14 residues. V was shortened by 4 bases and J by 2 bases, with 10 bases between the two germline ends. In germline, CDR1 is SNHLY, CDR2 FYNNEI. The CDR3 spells CASSVGLPTDTQYF. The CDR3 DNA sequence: TGTGCCAGCAGTGTCGGACTCCCCACAGATACGCAGTATTTT.

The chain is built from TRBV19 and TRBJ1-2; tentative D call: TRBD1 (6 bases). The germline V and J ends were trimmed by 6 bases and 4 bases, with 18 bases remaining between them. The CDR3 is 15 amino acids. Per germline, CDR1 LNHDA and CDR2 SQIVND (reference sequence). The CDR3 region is CASSLTGWSSYGYTF. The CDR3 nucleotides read TGTGCCAGTAGCTTAACAGGGTGGAGTAGCTATGGCTACACCTTC.

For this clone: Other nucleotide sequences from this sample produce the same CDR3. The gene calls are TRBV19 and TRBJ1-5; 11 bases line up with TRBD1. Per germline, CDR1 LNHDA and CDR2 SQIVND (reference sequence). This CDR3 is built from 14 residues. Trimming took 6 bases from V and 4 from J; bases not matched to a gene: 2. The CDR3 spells CASSGTGGNQPQHF. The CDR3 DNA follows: TGTGCCAGTAGCGGGACAGGGGGGAATCAGCCCCAGCATTTT.

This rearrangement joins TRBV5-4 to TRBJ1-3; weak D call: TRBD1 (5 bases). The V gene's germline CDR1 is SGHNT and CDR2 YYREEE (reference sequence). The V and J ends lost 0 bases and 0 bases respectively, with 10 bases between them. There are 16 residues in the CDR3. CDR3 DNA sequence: TGTGCCAGCAGCTTGGGGCCAGGGCTCTCTGGAAACACCATATATTTT. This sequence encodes CASSLGPGLSGNTIYF.

CDR3 residues: CASSLENRDRTSYEQYF. The CDR3 DNA follows: TGTGCCAGCAGCTTAGAGAACCGGGACAGGACTTCCTACGAGCAGTACTTC. The genes are TRBV7-2 and TRBJ2-7, with 8 bases fitting TRBD1. Germline V gene sequence: CDR1 SGHTA, CDR2 FQGNSA. The CDR3 loop spans 17 amino acids. The J segment lost 1 base and the V segment lost 1 base, leaving 9 bases of the junction unmatched.

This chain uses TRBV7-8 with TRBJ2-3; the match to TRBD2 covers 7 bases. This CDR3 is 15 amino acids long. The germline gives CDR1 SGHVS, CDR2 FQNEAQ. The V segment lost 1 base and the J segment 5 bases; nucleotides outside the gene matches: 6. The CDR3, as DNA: TGTGCCAGCAGCTTAGAGGGCGGGAGAGGAGATACGCAGTATTTT. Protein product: CASSLEGGRGDTQYF.

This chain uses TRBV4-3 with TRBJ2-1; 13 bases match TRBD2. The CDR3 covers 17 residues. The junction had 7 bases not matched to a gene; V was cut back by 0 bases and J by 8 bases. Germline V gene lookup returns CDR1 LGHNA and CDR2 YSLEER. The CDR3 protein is CASSQDFGTSGIHEQFF. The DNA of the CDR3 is TGCGCCAGCAGCCAAGATTTTGGGACTAGCGGGATTCATGAGCAGTTCTTC.

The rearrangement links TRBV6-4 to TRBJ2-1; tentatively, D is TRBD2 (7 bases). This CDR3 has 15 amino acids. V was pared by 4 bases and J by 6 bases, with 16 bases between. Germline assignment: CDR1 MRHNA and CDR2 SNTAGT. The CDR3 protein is CASSVGGGASNEQFF. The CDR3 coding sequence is TGTGCCAGCAGTGTCGGAGGGGGGGCCTCCAATGAGCAGTTCTTC.

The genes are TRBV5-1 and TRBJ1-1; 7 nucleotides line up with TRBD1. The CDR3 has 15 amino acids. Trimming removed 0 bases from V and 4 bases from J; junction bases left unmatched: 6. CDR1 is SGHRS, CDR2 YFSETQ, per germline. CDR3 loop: CASSLAPGGGTEAFF. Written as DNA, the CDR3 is TGCGCCAGCAGCTTGGCCCCAGGGGGAGGCACTGAAGCTTTCTTT.

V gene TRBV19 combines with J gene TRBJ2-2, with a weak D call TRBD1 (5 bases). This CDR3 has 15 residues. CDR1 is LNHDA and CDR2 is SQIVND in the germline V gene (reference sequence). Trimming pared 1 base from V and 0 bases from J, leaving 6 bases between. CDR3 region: CASSIGRANTGELFF. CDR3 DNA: TGTGCCAGTAGTATAGGCAGGGCGAACACCGGGGAGCTGTTTTTT.

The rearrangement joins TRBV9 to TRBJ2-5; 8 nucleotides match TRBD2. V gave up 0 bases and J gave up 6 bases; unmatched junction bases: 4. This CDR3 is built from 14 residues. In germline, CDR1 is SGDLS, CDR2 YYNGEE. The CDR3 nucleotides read TGTGCCAGCAGCGTAGGACTAGCGTTAAAGACCCAGTACTTC. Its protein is CASSVGLALKTQYF.

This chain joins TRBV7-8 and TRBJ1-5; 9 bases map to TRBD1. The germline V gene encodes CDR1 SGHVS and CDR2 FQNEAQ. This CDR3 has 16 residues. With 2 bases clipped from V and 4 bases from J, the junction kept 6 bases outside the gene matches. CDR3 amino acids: CASSLMGQGINQPQHF. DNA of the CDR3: TGTGCCAGCAGCTTAATGGGACAGGGAATAAATCAGCCCCAGCATTTT.

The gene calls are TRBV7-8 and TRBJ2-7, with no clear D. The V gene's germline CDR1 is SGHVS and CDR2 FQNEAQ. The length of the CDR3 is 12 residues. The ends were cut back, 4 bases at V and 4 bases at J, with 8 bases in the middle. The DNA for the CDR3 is TGTGCCAGCAGCTCCGTCGGGTACGAGCAGTACTTC. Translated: CASSSVGYEQYF.

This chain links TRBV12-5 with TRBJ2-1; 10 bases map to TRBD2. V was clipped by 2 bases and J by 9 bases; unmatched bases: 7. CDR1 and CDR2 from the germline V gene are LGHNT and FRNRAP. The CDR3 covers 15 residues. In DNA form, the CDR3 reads TGTGCTAGTGGTTTGTGGACTAGCGGCCTTACTGAGCAGTTCTTC. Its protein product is CASGLWTSGLTEQFF.

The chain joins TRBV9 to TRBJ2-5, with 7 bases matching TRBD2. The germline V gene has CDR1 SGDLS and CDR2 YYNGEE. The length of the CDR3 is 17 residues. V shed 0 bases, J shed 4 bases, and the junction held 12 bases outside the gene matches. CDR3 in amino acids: CASSVGGGGSSRETQYF. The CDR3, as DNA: TGTGCCAGCAGCGTAGGGGGTGGCGGGAGTAGCCGAGAGACCCAGTACTTC.